The 12 T cell receptor beta chains below were found in one sample sequenced in a study of T cell responses to AZD1222 COVID-19 vaccine. TCRdb's copy holds only in-frame clones and misses some; the assay was immunoSEQ multiplex PCR. Of 140,000 or so clones in the sample, roughly nine tenths were seen once. This material consisted of peripheral blood, taken on day 0 of AZD1222 vaccination. The receptors come from an adult in good health.

The V gene is TRBV4-1, the J gene TRBJ1-2; D call uncertain. The CDR3 consists of 17 residues. Germline CDR1 is MGHRA and CDR2 is YSYEKL. Trimming removed 0 bases from V and 6 bases from J, with 20 bases in between. CDR3 in amino acids: CASSQEEISYRLHGYTF. The DNA for the CDR3 is TGCGCCAGCAGCCAAGAGGAGATATCCTATCGCCTCCATGGCTACACCTTC.

The rearrangement joins TRBV28 to TRBJ2-1; D possibly corresponds to TRBD1 (5 bases). CDR1 is MDHEN, CDR2 SYDVKM, per germline. This CDR3 is 13 amino acids long. Trimming cost V 3 bases and J 7 bases, with 10 bases left between them. In DNA, the CDR3 is TGTGCCAGCAGTTTGGGGCAATTAAATGAGCAGTTCTTC. Translating it yields CASSLGQLNEQFF.

This clone has just one count. The gene calls are TRBV9 and TRBJ1-1; D call uncertain. The CDR3 length is 12 residues. Germline V lookup: CDR1 SGDLS, CDR2 YYNGEE. Trimming stripped 0 bases from V and 7 bases from J, with 7 bases between. In DNA form, the CDR3 reads TGTGCCAGCAGCGTAGCGGGGTTTGAAGCTTTCTTT. Translated, it gives CASSVAGFEAFF.

The V call is TRBV15, the J call TRBJ1-4, with D hard to call. The CDR3 length is 14 residues. V shed 0 bases and J shed 7 bases, with 9 bases lying between them. Germline CDR1 is LNHNV and CDR2 is YYDKDF (reference sequence). The CDR3 nucleotides read TGTGCCACCAGCAGAGAGCCGACGACTGAAAAACTGTTTTTT. Protein sequence: CATSREPTTEKLFF.

The chain uses TRBV7-6 and TRBJ1-1, with D possibly TRBD1 on 5 matching bases. Germline V lookup: CDR1 SGHVS, CDR2 FNYEAQ. V was trimmed by 1 base and J by 0 bases, leaving 12 bases between them. The CDR3 contains 16 residues. In DNA, the CDR3 is TGTGCCAGCAGCTTAGTCCATGGGGGAGTGAACACTGAAGCTTTCTTT. Protein product: CASSLVHGGVNTEAFF.

The gene calls are TRBV6-6 and TRBJ2-1, with D perhaps TRBD2 (6 bases). Germline loops: CDR1 MNHNY, CDR2 SVGAGI (reference sequence). The CDR3 is 16 amino acids. Trimming took off 5 bases at V and 0 bases at J, with 14 bases between the two ends. CDR3 region: CASSPSAGSSYNEQFF. Written as DNA, the CDR3 is TGTGCCAGCAGTCCTTCGGCGGGGAGCTCCTACAATGAGCAGTTCTTC.

The chain couples TRBV19 to TRBJ1-5, with D perhaps TRBD1 (5 bases). Germline assignment: CDR1 LNHDA and CDR2 SQIVND (reference sequence). The V gene lost 3 bases and the J gene lost 7 bases, with 16 bases spanning the gap. The length of the CDR3 is 15 residues. The CDR3 DNA reads as TGTGCCAGTAGTATCGCGCAGGGTATAATCCAGCCCCAGCATTTT. Translating it yields CASSIAQGIIQPQHF.

CDR3 in amino acids: CASSSPLVRRDGYNEQFF. The CDR3 coding sequence is TGTGCCAGCAGTTCACCCCTAGTCCGCCGGGACGGGTACAATGAGCAGTTCTTC. The V call is TRBV28, the J call TRBJ2-1, with D perhaps matching TRBD1 or TRBD2 (5 bases each). CDR1 and CDR2 from the germline V gene are MDHEN and SYDVKM. V was cut by 4 bases and J by 4 bases, with 23 bases left in between. The CDR3 length is 18 residues.

V usage is TRBV5-6 and J usage is TRBJ2-5, with D maybe TRBD2 (5 bases). CDR3 size: 13 residues. Trimming left V 1 base short and J 5 bases short, with 9 bases between. Germline assignment: CDR1 SGHDT and CDR2 YYEEEE. CDR3 in DNA: TGTGCCAGCAGCTTGCGGGCTAGCGAGACCCAGTACTTC. Translating it yields CASSLRASETQYF.

The rearrangement joins TRBV7-9 to TRBJ2-4; D remains unclear. Germline CDR1 SEHNR, CDR2 FQNEAQ (reference sequence). V was cut by 1 base and J by 0 bases, with 13 bases left in between. This CDR3 has 17 amino acids. As DNA, the CDR3 is TGTGCCAGCAGCTTAGGTGGTGGAAATCTAGCCAAAAACATTCAGTACTTC. It specifies CASSLGGGNLAKNIQYF.

The table lists this clone with a count of one. The chain is built from TRBV7-8 and TRBJ2-6, with no clear D. V was trimmed by 4 bases and J by 0 bases, leaving 22 bases between them. In germline, CDR1 is SGHVS, CDR2 FQNEAQ. The CDR3 runs to 20 residues. For the CDR3, the DNA is TGTGCCAGCAGCTCCCCTCTTAGGAGAAGGGCTGACTCTGGGGCCAACGTCCTGACTTTC. It is translated as CASSSPLRRRADSGANVLTF.

This chain joins TRBV5-1 and TRBJ2-7; the match to TRBD2 covers 9 bases. The germline V gene has CDR1 SGHRS and CDR2 YFSETQ. CDR3 length: 20 amino acids. J lost 4 bases, V lost 5 bases, and 25 bases had no gene match. The CDR3 here is CASSQAPGLALLESTYEQYF. The CDR3 DNA sequence: TGCGCCAGCAGTCAAGCCCCGGGACTAGCCCTTTTAGAAAGTACTTACGAGCAGTACTTC.